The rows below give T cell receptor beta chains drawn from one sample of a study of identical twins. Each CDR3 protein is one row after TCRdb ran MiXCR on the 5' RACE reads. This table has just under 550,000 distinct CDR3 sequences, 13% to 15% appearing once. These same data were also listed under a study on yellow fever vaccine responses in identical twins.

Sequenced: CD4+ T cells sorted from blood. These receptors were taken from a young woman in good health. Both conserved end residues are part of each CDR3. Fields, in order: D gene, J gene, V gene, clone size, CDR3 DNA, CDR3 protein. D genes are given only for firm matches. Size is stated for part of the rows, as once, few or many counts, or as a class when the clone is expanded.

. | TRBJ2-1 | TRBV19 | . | TGTGCCAGTACCCCGGACCCCTGGGATGAGCAGTTCTTC | CASTPDPWDEQFF
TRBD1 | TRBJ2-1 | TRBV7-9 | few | TGTGCCAGCAGCTTTATGCCAGGGGGTTTCAATGAGCAGTTCTTC | CASSFMPGGFNEQFF
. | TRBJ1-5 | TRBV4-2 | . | TGTGCCAGCAGCCAAGATCGCAGTAACGGCAATCAGCCCCAGCATTTT | CASSQDRSNGNQPQHF
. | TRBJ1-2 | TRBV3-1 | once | TGTGCCAGCACTCATTCCGGCGGGAGGACAGCGAACTATGGCTACACCTTC | CASTHSGGRTANYGYTF
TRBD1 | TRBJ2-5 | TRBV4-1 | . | TGCGCCAGCAGCCCTCAAGGACAGGAAGAGACCCAGTACTTC | CASSPQGQEETQYF
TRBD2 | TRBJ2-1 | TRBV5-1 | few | TGCGCCAGCAGCTTGGATGGGGGGGGGAATGAGCAGTTCTTC | CASSLDGGGNEQFF
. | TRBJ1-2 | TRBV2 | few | TGTGCCAGCAGGGACGACAGGCGGGGCTACACCTTC | CASRDDRRGYTF
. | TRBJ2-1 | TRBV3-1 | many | TGTGCCAGCAGCCAAGGACGAGTTTACAATGAGCAGTTCTTC | CASSQGRVYNEQFF
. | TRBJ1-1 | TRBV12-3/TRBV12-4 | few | TGTGCCAGCAGTTTAGCGATCAGGGATGAAGCTTTCTTT | CASSLAIRDEAFF
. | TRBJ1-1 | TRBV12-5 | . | TGTGCTAGTGGTTTTGGGAACACTGAAGCTTTCTTT | CASGFGNTEAFF
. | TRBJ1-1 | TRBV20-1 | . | TGCAGTGCTAGAGTACCAGCTTTCTTT | CSARVPAFF
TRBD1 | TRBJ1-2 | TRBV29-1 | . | TGCAGCGTTGACCCGACAGGGACCTATGGCTACACCTTC | CSVDPTGTYGYTF
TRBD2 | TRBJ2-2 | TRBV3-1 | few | TGTGCCAGCAGCCAACCTAGCGGGAGGATTCGGAACACCGGGGAGCTGTTTTTT | CASSQPSGRIRNTGELFF
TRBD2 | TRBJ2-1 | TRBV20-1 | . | TGCAGTGTTTGGACTAGCGGGAGATATGAGCAGTTCTTC | CSVWTSGRYEQFF
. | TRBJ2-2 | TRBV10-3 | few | TGTGCCATCGAGGGCACCGGGGAGCTGTTTTTT | CAIEGTGELFF
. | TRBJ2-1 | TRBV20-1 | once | TGCAGTGCCCTAACACCCGGCCTCTACAATGAGCAGTTCTTC | CSALTPGLYNEQFF
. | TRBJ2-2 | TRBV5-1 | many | TGCGCCACCAGCGGATCGGGCACTCGAGCCGGGGAGCTGTTTTTT | CATSGSGTRAGELFF
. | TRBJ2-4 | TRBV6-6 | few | TGTGCCAGCAGAGAGACAGAAAACATTCAGTACTTC | CASRETENIQYF
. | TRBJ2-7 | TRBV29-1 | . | TGCAGCGTTGGCCCGGGTGCCTACGAGCAGTACTTC | CSVGPGAYEQYF
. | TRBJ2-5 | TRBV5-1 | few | TGCGCCAGCAGCGCGCTAGCGAACCAAGAGACCCAGTACTTC | CASSALANQETQYF
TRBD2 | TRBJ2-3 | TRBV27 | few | TGTGCCAGCCGACTAGCGCGCACAGATACGCAGTATTTT | CASRLARTDTQYF
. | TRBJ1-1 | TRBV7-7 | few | TGTGCCGTCCGGGGGATGAACACTGAAGCTTTCTTT | CAVRGMNTEAFF
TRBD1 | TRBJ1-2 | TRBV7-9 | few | TGTGCCAGCAGCTTAGTCCAGGGGGATTATGGCTACACCTTC | CASSLVQGDYGYTF
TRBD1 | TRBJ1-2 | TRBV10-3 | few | TGTGCCATCGGGACAGGCGATTATGGCTACACCTTC | CAIGTGDYGYTF
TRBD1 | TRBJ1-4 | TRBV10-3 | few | TGTGCCATCAGGTCCTTACAGGGGTCAGGCGCAACTAATGAAAAACTGTTTTTT | CAIRSLQGSGATNEKLFF
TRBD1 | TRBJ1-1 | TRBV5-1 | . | TGCGCCAGCAGCGAACCCGGGACAGGGGTCACTGAAGCTTTCTTT | CASSEPGTGVTEAFF
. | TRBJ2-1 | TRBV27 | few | TGTGCCAGCAGTATTAGCAGATTTTCCCTCAATGAGCAGTTCTTC | CASSISRFSLNEQFF
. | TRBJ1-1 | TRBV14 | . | TGTGCCAGCAGCCCTGGGTTACTTGGACGGGCTTTCTTT | CASSPGLLGRAFF
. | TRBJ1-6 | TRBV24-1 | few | TGTGCCACCAGTCGATTAACAGGGTTTGGCTCACCCCTCCACTTT | CATSRLTGFGSPLHF
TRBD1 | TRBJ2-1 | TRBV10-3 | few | TGTGCCATCAGTGAGACGACAGGGGTTCCCTACAATGAGCAGTTCTTC | CAISETTGVPYNEQFF
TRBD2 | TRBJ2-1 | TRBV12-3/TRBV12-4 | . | TGTGCCAGCAGACCCGGGACTCGGGGACTAAGCTCCTACAATGAGCAGTTCTTC | CASRPGTRGLSSYNEQFF
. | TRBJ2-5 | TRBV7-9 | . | TGTGCCAGCAGCTTTGACTCCCTAGGAGAGACCCAGTACTTC | CASSFDSLGETQYF
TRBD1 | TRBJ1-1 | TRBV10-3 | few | TGTGCCACCAGGGGGGCGAACACTGAAGCTTTCTTT | CATRGANTEAFF
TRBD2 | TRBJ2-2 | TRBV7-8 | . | TGTGCCAGCAGCTTAGCGAGGACTAGCGGAACCGGGGAGCTGTTTTTT | CASSLARTSGTGELFF
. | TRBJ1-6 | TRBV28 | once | TGTGCCAGCAGACCAGGGACTTCCCGAACCCATTCACCCCTCCACTTT | CASRPGTSRTHSPLHF
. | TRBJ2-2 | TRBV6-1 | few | TGTGCCAGCGGGACCGGGGAGCTGTTTTTT | CASGTGELFF
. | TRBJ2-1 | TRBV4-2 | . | TGTGCCAGCAGCCAAGGAGACTTCTACAATGAGCAGTTCTTC | CASSQGDFYNEQFF
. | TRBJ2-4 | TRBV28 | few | TGTGCCAGCAGCCTCAGAGCCAAAAACATTCAGTACTTC | CASSLRAKNIQYF
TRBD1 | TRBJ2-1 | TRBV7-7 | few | TGTGCCAGCAGCTTAGCGAGGGGACAGGGAAATGAGCAGTTCTTC | CASSLARGQGNEQFF
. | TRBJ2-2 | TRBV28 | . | TGTGCCAGCAGTTTGGGCTGGCAGCGCACCGGGGAGCTGTTTTTT | CASSLGWQRTGELFF